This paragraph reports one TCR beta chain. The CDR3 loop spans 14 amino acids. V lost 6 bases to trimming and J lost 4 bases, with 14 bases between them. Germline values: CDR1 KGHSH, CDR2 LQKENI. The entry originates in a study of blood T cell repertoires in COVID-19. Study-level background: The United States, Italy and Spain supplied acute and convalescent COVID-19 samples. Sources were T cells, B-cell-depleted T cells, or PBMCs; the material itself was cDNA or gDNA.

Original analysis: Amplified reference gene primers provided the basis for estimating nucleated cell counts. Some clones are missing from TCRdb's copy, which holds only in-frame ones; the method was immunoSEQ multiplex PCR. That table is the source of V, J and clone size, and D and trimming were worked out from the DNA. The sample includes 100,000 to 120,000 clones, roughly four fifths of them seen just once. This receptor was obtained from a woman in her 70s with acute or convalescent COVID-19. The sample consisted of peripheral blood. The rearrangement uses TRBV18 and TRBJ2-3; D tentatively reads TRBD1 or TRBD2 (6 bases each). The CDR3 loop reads CASSPGASADTQYF. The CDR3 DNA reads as TGTGCCAGCTCCCCAGGGGCTAGCGCAGATACGCAGTATTTT.